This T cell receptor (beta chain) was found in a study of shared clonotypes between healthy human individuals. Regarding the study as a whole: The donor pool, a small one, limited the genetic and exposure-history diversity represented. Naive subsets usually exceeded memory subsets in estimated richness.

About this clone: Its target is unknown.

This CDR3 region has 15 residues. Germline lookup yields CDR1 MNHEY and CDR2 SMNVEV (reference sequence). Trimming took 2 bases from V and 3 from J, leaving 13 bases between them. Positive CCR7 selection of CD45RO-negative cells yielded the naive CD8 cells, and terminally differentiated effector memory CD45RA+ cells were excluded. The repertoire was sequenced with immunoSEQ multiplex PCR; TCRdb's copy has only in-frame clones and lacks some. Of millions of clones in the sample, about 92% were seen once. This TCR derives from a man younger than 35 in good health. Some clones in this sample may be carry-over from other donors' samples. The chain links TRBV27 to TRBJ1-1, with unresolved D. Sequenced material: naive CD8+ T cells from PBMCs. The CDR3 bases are TGTGCCAGCAGTTTAGGTTCAGTCTTGGACACTGAAGCTTTCTTT. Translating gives CASSLGSVLDTEAFF.